One and the same sample provided the 23 T cell receptor beta chains below, sequenced in a study of T cell clones after liver transplantation. Only in-frame clones appear in the TCRdb table, and some are missing; sequencing was by immunoSEQ multiplex PCR. Seen here are about 16,000 clones, around 84% observed once, and the top ten hold about 40%. Sequencing used CD8+ T cells from blood, obtained around 50 months after liver transplant. The receptors originated from a human patient who received a liver transplant. Some T cells may be the graft donor's.

This sequence joins TRBV27 and TRBJ2-3; maybe TRBD1 (6 bases). The CDR3 has 17 residues. Between the trimmed V and J ends, which lost 2 bases and 4 bases, there was a span of 19 bases. Germline CDR1 is MNHEY and CDR2 is SMNVEV (reference sequence). The CDR3 sequence is CASSLLTGLRAPDTQYF. In DNA, the CDR3 is TGTGCCAGCAGTTTACTCACAGGGCTGAGGGCCCCAGATACGCAGTATTTT.

The chain carries TRBV9 and TRBJ2-3; D remains ambiguous. Per germline, CDR1 SGDLS and CDR2 YYNGEE. Trimming cost V 0 bases and J 3 bases, with 5 bases left between them. There are 13 residues in the CDR3. DNA of the CDR3: TGTGCCAGCAGCGTAGTAGAGACAGATACGCAGTATTTT. The encoded protein is CASSVVETDTQYF. The full variable domain, its missing parts supplied by reference TRBV9 and TRBJ2-3, is DSGVTQTPKHLITATGQRVTLRCSPRSGDLSVYWYQQSLDQGLQFLIQYYNGEERAKGNILERFSAQQFPDLHSELNLSSLELGDSALYFCASSVVETDTQYFGPGTRLTVL.

The chain employs TRBV4-2 and TRBJ2-7, with 9 bases fitting TRBD1. CDR1 is LGHNA, CDR2 YNFKEQ, per germline. V shed 0 bases, J shed 6 bases, and the junction held 3 bases outside the gene matches. CDR3 size: 14 residues. The CDR3 here is CASSQEQGAVEQYF. The CDR3 DNA is TGTGCCAGCAGCCAAGAACAGGGGGCGGTCGAGCAGTACTTC.

V is TRBV21-1 and J is TRBJ2-7; the tabulated D call, TRBD2, remains unverified against the DNA. TRBV21-1 is a pseudogene locus. CDR3 size: 16 residues. CDR3 region: CASSKGVVAFSYEQYF. CDR3 DNA sequence: TGTGCCAGCAGCAAAGGGGTGGTAGCCTTTTCGTACGAGCAGTACTTC.

The V gene is TRBV7-8, the J gene TRBJ2-3; D is unresolved. Between the trimmed V and J ends, which lost 5 bases and 2 bases, there was a span of 11 bases. The CDR3 has 14 residues. The germline V gene encodes CDR1 SGHVS and CDR2 FQNEAQ. The CDR3 coding sequence is TGTGCCAGCAGCCCCCGTGGAGTCACAGATACGCAGTATTTT. It translates to CASSPRGVTDTQYF. Based on the CDR3 plus reference TRBV7-8 and TRBJ2-3, the full variable domain is GAGVSQSPRYKVAKRGQDVALRCDPISGHVSLFWYQQALGQGPEFLTYFQNEAQLDKSGLPSDRFFAERPEGSVSTLKIQRTQQEDSAVYLCASSPRGVTDTQYFGPGTRLTVL.

This rearrangement joins TRBV7-3 to TRBJ2-1; D is undetermined. V was cut by 3 bases and J by 5 bases, with 8 bases left in between. CDR3 length equals 13 residues. Germline V gene lookup returns CDR1 SGHTA and CDR2 FQGTGA. The CDR3 coding sequence is TGTGCCAGCAGCTTCGAGATAAACAATGAGCAGTTCTTC. Translation gives CASSFEINNEQFF.

This sequence joins TRBV2 and TRBJ1-1; D is unresolved. V was clipped by 8 bases and J by 5 bases, with 18 bases between them. Germline V lookup: CDR1 SNHLY, CDR2 FYNNEI. This CDR3 has 14 amino acids. In DNA, the CDR3 is TGTGCCAGCGGGTCTCTACGGGTTGGGACTGAAGCTTTCTTT. This gives the protein CASGSLRVGTEAFF.

The J gene is TRBJ2-1, the V gene TRBV5-1; D uncertain. CDR1 and CDR2 from the germline V gene are SGHRS and YFSETQ. The V gene lost 5 bases and the J gene lost 8 bases, with 11 bases spanning the gap. The CDR3 is made up of 12 amino acids. CDR3 residues: CASRQTIDEQFF. Written as DNA, the CDR3 is TGCGCCAGCAGACAGACAATCGATGAGCAGTTCTTC.

The rearrangement uses TRBV28 and TRBJ2-7, with TRBD2 matching 9 bases. With 2 bases clipped from V and 0 bases from J, the junction kept 5 bases outside the gene matches. The CDR3 length is 16 residues. Germline V gene sequence: CDR1 MDHEN, CDR2 SYDVKM. The CDR3 nucleotides are TGTGCCAGCAGTTTAGGGGTAGCGGGAGTCTCCTACGAGCAGTACTTC. Its translation: CASSLGVAGVSYEQYF.

V and J are TRBV6-5 and TRBJ1-1, with D perhaps matching TRBD1 (5 bases). Germline V gene lookup returns CDR1 MNHEY and CDR2 SVGAGI. This CDR3 contains 15 residues. The V end lost 0 bases, the J end lost 1 base, and 9 bases lay between the germline ends. This CDR3 reads CASSYSAGWNTEAFF. In DNA form, the CDR3 reads TGTGCCAGCAGTTACTCGGCAGGGTGGAACACTGAAGCTTTCTTT.

V and J are TRBV6-4 and TRBJ2-3; 12 bases match TRBD2. Germline CDR1 MRHNA, CDR2 SNTAGT. CDR3 size: 15 residues. J lost 5 bases, V lost 0 bases, and 0 bases had no gene match. The CDR3 protein is CASSDSTSGGDTQYF. The CDR3 region has the DNA TGTGCCAGCAGTGACTCGACTAGCGGGGGAGATACGCAGTATTTT.

The chain uses TRBV11-1 and TRBJ2-1, with D tentatively TRBD1 or TRBD2 (5 bases each). Trimming cost V 4 bases and J 1 base, with 14 bases left between them. The V gene's germline CDR1 is SGHAT and CDR2 FQDESV (reference sequence). This CDR3 spans 16 amino acids. The CDR3 DNA sequence: TGTGCCAGCAGCTCACCGATGAGGGGTTCCTACAATGAGCAGTTCTTC. This gives the protein CASSSPMRGSYNEQFF.

The gene calls are TRBV9 and TRBJ2-2; maybe TRBD2 (6 bases). The germline CDR1 and CDR2 sequences are SGDLS and YYNGEE. Trimming shortened V by 3 bases and J by 6 bases, and 15 bases separated the two germline ends. The CDR3 is 15 amino acids. The CDR3 loop reads CASSEGGGSAGELFF. The CDR3 DNA sequence: TGTGCCAGCAGCGAGGGAGGAGGGAGCGCCGGGGAGCTGTTTTTT.

The V call is TRBV7-9, the J call TRBJ1-1; 8 nucleotides match TRBD1. Germline loops: CDR1 SEHNR, CDR2 FQNEAQ (reference sequence). V dropped 6 bases and J dropped 5; count of bases not matched to a gene: 5. This CDR3 is built from 13 residues. The CDR3 reads CASSEDRVTEAFF. As DNA, the CDR3 is TGTGCCAGCAGTGAGGACAGGGTAACTGAAGCTTTCTTT.

The gene calls are TRBV9 and TRBJ2-2, with TRBD1 matching over 7 bases. From germline, CDR1 is SGDLS and CDR2 YYNGEE. J was trimmed by 1 base and V by 4 bases; bases with no gene match: 10. This CDR3 is 17 amino acids long. The CDR3 DNA follows: TGTGCCAGCAGCCCTCCCCTAGGGGGCATGAACACCGGGGAGCTGTTTTTT. It translates to CASSPPLGGMNTGELFF.

The CDR3 loop is CASSVVDSQEPQHF. CDR3 in DNA: TGTGCCAGCAGCGTAGTAGACAGTCAAGAACCCCAGCATTTT. This chain links TRBV9 with TRBJ1-5; D is possibly TRBD1 (5 bases). Germline loops: CDR1 SGDLS, CDR2 YYNGEE. Trimming pared 0 bases from V and 10 bases from J, leaving 14 bases between. The CDR3 runs to 14 residues.

The chain links TRBV14 to TRBJ1-5, with no clear D. Germline values: CDR1 SGHDN, CDR2 FVKESK. CDR3 length equals 13 residues. V shed 0 bases and J shed 7 bases, with 7 bases lying between them. The CDR3 nucleotides are TGTGCCAGCAGCCAAGAACTCGGGCAGCCCCAGCATTTT. Its translation is CASSQELGQPQHF.

The rearrangement uses TRBV5-1 and TRBJ2-1; the match to TRBD2 covers 9 bases. This CDR3 region has 17 residues. The V gene end was trimmed by 4 bases and the J gene end by 3 bases; junction bases not matched to a gene: 11. Germline loops: CDR1 SGHRS, CDR2 YFSETQ. The CDR3 bases are TGCGCCAGCAGCCCCCGCGTGCGGGGGGGCGACTACAATGAGCAGTTCTTC. This codes for CASSPRVRGGDYNEQFF. Supplemented by reference TRBV5-1 and TRBJ2-1, the full variable domain reads KAGVTQTPRYLIKTRGQQVTLSCSPISGHRSVSWYQQTPGQGLQFLFEYFSETQRNKGNFPGRFSGRQFSNSRSEMNVSTLELGDSALYLCASSPRVRGGDYNEQFFGPGTRLTVL.

This clone was recorded once. The chain recombines TRBV5-1 with TRBJ2-1; D tentatively reads TRBD1 or TRBD2 (5 bases each). The V gene lost 4 bases and the J gene lost 8 bases, with 10 bases spanning the gap. CDR3 length equals 12 residues. Per the germline V gene, CDR1 is SGHRS and CDR2 is YFSETQ. The CDR3 bases are TGCGCCAGCAGCGGGGGAAGCCATGAGCAGTTCTTC. Protein: CASSGGSHEQFF.

The J gene is TRBJ1-2, the V gene TRBV12-2; TRBD1 reflects the table's D call only, with no check against the DNA. TRBV12-2 is given as a pseudogene. CDR3 length: 13 residues. The CDR3 spells CASRGVIYYGYTF. In nucleotides, the CDR3 is TGTGCATCCAGGGGCGTAATTTACTATGGCTACACCTTC.

This clone showed up just once. This sequence joins TRBV9 and TRBJ2-7; D may be TRBD2 (6 bases). With 0 bases removed from V and 2 bases from J, the gap between germline ends came to 12 bases. The germline V gene encodes CDR1 SGDLS and CDR2 YYNGEE. This CDR3 comprises 15 residues. The CDR3 spells CASSVAGGPTYEQYF. CDR3 nucleotide sequence: TGTGCCAGCAGCGTAGCAGGAGGGCCTACCTACGAGCAGTACTTC.

V is TRBV6-6 and J is TRBJ2-5; 7 positions agree with TRBD2. The germline gives CDR1 MNHNY, CDR2 SVGAGI (reference sequence). V was clipped by 6 bases and J by 0 bases; unmatched bases: 7. CDR3 length: 15 amino acids. The CDR3 DNA sequence: TGTGCCAGCAGGTGGGGGGGGAGGCACCAAGAGACCCAGTACTTC. It translates to CASRWGGRHQETQYF.

The chain employs TRBV27 and TRBJ2-7; no clear D. The CDR3 sequence is 13 residues long. Trimming stripped 4 bases from V and 3 bases from J, with 10 bases between. In germline, CDR1 is MNHEY, CDR2 SMNVEV (reference sequence). The CDR3 is CASSSSIVYEQYF. For the CDR3, the DNA is TGTGCCAGCAGTTCCTCGATCGTCTACGAGCAGTACTTC.